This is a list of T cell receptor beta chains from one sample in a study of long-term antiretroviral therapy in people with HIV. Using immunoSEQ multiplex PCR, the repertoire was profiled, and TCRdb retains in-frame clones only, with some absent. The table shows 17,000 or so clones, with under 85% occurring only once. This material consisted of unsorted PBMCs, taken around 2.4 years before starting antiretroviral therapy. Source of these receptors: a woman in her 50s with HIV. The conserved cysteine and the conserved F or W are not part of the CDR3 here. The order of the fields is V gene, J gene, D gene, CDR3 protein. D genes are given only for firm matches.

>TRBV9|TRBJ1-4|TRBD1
ASSVGQGRIGEKLF
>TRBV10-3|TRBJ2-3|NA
AITLGGGTDTQY
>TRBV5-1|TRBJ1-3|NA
ASSFQGLSGNTIY
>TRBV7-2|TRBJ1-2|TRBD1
ASSPDRGAGYT
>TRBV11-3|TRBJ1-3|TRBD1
ASSLPQGATGNTIY
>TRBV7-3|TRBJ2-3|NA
ASSSILTDTQY
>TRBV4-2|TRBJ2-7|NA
ASSQDRLGLGVEQY
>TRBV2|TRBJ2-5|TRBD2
ASKRGATVWETQY
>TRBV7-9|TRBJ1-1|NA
ASSLTDSNTEAF
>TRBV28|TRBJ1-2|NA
ASSATVYGYT
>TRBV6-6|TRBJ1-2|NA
ASSRTDGYT
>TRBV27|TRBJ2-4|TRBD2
ASSSDGGAVIQY
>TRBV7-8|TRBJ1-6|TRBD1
ASSSPDRDGLSPLH
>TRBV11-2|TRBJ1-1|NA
ASSLVRTNTEAF
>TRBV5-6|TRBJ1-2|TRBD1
ASSLPGGNYGYT
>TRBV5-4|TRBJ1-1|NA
ASSLGGDLFNTEAF
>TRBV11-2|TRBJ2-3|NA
ASSLYMAGVTDTQY
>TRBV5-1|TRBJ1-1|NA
ASRGTGSTEAF
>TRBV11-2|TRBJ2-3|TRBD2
ASSNIGGGSTDTQY
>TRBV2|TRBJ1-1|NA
ASSGLNTEAF
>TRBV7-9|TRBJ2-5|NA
ASSFPIGQETQY
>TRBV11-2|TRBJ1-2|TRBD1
ASSPWGQLDYGYT
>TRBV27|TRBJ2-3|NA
ASSLSPNTDTQY
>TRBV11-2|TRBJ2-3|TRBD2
ASTVAGLWGDTQY
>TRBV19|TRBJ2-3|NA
ASSISREPTDTQY
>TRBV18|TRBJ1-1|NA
ASSFGTTEAF
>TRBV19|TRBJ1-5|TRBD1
ASRVRQGAQPQH
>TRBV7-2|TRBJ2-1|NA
ASSSRDPYRPYNEQF
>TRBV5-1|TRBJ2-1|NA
ASSYSGNEQF
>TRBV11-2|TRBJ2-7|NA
ASSLDWAHEQY
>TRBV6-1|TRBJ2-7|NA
ASSQGGEQY
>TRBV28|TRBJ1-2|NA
ASSPGTGANYGYT
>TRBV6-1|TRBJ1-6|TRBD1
ASATGGNSPLH
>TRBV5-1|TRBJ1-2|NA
ASSLGDADGYT
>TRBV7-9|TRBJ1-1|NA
ASSFSTAGAF
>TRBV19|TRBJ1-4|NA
ASSTREGGEKLF
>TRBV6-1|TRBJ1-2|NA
ASSELGYDSGYT